This is a list of T cell receptor beta chains from one sample in a study of T-cell memory formation after mild COVID-19. MiXCR was run by TCRdb on the 5' RACE reads, yielding one entry per CDR3 protein. Counted here are fewer than 200,000 distinct CDR3 sequences, about 22% occurring once; the ten biggest clones make up 20% to 25%. The source material was PBMCs or a T cell subset sorted from them (not recorded which). The origin of the receptors is an adult woman who had mild COVID-19 (a few samples of this study predate the infection). Cell type and time point are not known. Each CDR3 is given with its conserved first and last residue. The D gene is left open where the match is weak. Size values are once, few and many counts, or a class for expanded clones, and some rows have none.

J gene	clone size	V gene	D gene	CDR3 DNA	CDR3 protein
TRBJ2-1	.	TRBV30	.	TGTGCCTGGTTGATAAAGCCAAGATCCTACAATGAGCAGTTCTTC	CAWLIKPRSYNEQFF
TRBJ2-3	.	TRBV9	TRBD1	TGTGCCAGCAGCGTAGGACAGGGCGCAGATACGCAGTATTTT	CASSVGQGADTQYF
TRBJ2-1	many	TRBV4-3	.	TGCGCCAGCAGCCAAGGGGAACCTTCCAATGAGCAGTTCTTC	CASSQGEPSNEQFF
TRBJ2-7	few	TRBV7-2	TRBD2	TGTGCCAGCAGCTTAGTGGGGACTAGCAATTTTCACGACTTC	CASSLVGTSNFHDF
TRBJ2-6	.	TRBV6-2/TRBV6-3	.	TGTGCCAGCAGCCTCGACATCTCTGGGGCCAACGTCCTGACTTTC	CASSLDISGANVLTF
TRBJ2-1	.	TRBV9	TRBD2	TGTGCCAGCAGCGTAGAGGCGAGCGGGGGCCTTAGCTCCTACAATGAGCAGTTCTTC	CASSVEASGGLSSYNEQFF
TRBJ2-4	few	TRBV3-1	.	TGTGCCAGCAGCCAAGTGGAGGGCCCCTGGGACATTCAGTACTTC	CASSQVEGPWDIQYF
TRBJ1-1	.	TRBV24-1	.	TGTGCCACCAGTGATTTGCCCGGGAGAGCTTTCTTT	CATSDLPGRAFF
TRBJ1-2	.	TRBV27	.	TGTGCCAGCAGTTTCGGACAGACCGACTATGGCTACACCTTC	CASSFGQTDYGYTF
TRBJ2-7	.	TRBV10-3	.	TGTGCCATCAGTTTAGAGACCCTGGTCGACGAGCAGTACTTC	CAISLETLVDEQYF
TRBJ1-3	once	TRBV9	.	TGTGCCAGCAGCGTGAACAGAGACTCTGGAAACACCATATATTTT	CASSVNRDSGNTIYF
TRBJ2-1	.	TRBV7-9	.	TGTGCCAGCAGCCTCACAGATGAGTACAATGAGCAGTTCTTC	CASSLTDEYNEQFF
TRBJ2-2	few	TRBV4-1	TRBD1	TGCGCCAGCAGCCAACCCGGGACAGGGGGCTTGAACACCGGGGAGCTGTTTTTT	CASSQPGTGGLNTGELFF
TRBJ1-5	.	TRBV15	.	TGTGCCACCAGCAGAGATACAGGTCCGGGCCAGCCCCAGCATTTT	CATSRDTGPGQPQHF
TRBJ2-1	few	TRBV5-6	.	TGTGCCAGCAGCTTGATGGGGGAGATCGAGTACAATGAGCAGTTCTTC	CASSLMGEIEYNEQFF
TRBJ2-1	.	TRBV5-8	.	TGTGCCAGCAGCTTAGTCCCCTCCACTTGGAGCTCCTACAATGAGCAGTTCTTC	CASSLVPSTWSSYNEQFF
TRBJ2-1	.	TRBV4-2	.	TGTGCCAGCGGCTGGGGCAATGAGCAGTTCTTC	CASGWGNEQFF
TRBJ1-4	few	TRBV7-9	.	TGTGCCAGCAGCCCTGGGCCCTTAGACGGTGAAAAACTGTTTTTT	CASSPGPLDGEKLFF
TRBJ1-4	few	TRBV11-2	TRBD1	TGTGCCAGCAGCTTAGGACAGGGGTTACTGTTTTTT	CASSLGQGLLFF
TRBJ1-5	few	TRBV24-1	.	TGTGCCACCAGTGTATCGGGAGGCAATCGCAATCAGCCCCAGCATTTT	CATSVSGGNRNQPQHF
TRBJ2-7	.	TRBV15	TRBD1	TGTGCCACCAGCAGAGAGAAGGGACAGGGGGCGAAAGAGCAGTACTTC	CATSREKGQGAKEQYF
TRBJ2-3	.	TRBV4-1	.	TGCGCCAGCAGCCGCAGCGGCACAGATACGCAGTATTTT	CASSRSGTDTQYF
TRBJ1-1	.	TRBV4-1	TRBD1	TGCGCCAGCAGTCTAACAGGGGGTGCCACTGAAGCTTTCTTT	CASSLTGGATEAFF
TRBJ2-5	.	TRBV10-3	.	TGTGCCATCAGTGAGTCAGAGGGGGAGACCCAGTACTTC	CAISESEGETQYF
TRBJ2-3	few	TRBV12-3/TRBV12-4	.	TGTGCCAGCAGATCACTAGGGGCAGATACGCAGTATTTT	CASRSLGADTQYF
TRBJ2-3	.	TRBV7-9	.	TGTGCCAGCAGCCAAGGGGAGGGGGCGCGGACAGATACGCAGTATTTT	CASSQGEGARTDTQYF
TRBJ2-7	.	TRBV5-4	.	TGTGCCAGCAGCGTAATCCTAGGAGGACCGTACGAGCAGTACTTC	CASSVILGGPYEQYF
TRBJ1-1	.	TRBV20-1	.	TGCAGTGCTAGTCCCCGGCCAGAGAACACTGAAGCTTTCTTT	CSASPRPENTEAFF
TRBJ1-1	few	TRBV7-3	.	TGTGCCAGCAGCGCCTATCCCGGGACGCCAGAAGCTTTCTTT	CASSAYPGTPEAFF
TRBJ2-5	.	TRBV11-2	.	TGTGCCAGCAGCTTAGCGGCAATACAGGGAGGAGGTGAGACCCAGTACTTC	CASSLAAIQGGGETQYF
TRBJ1-1	.	TRBV3-1	.	TGTGCCAGCAGCCAAGCGGGCACAGGAGTTATGAACACTGAAGCTTTCTTT	CASSQAGTGVMNTEAFF
TRBJ2-7	.	TRBV7-9	.	TGTGCCAGCAGCTCGCTCGTTAGAGAACCCTACGAGCAGTACTTC	CASSSLVREPYEQYF
TRBJ2-1	few	TRBV12-3/TRBV12-4	TRBD1	TGTGCCAGCAGTGAACCGGGACAGGGGGCATCAAATGAGCAGTTCTTC	CASSEPGQGASNEQFF
TRBJ2-7	.	TRBV7-3	.	TGTGCCAGCAGCTTATACGGGACTTCCTACGAGCAGTACTTC	CASSLYGTSYEQYF
TRBJ2-3	few	TRBV7-6	.	TGTGCCAGCAGCTTAGGGTGGGGGCGCACAGATACGCAGTATTTT	CASSLGWGRTDTQYF
TRBJ2-7	few	TRBV30	.	TGTGCCTGGAGCGGGGGCCCCTACGAGCAGTACTTC	CAWSGGPYEQYF
TRBJ2-7	.	TRBV9	TRBD2	TGTGCCAGCAGCGTAGGGCCAAATCCTTGGCGCGGGGACTATCCCTACGAGCAGTACTTC	CASSVGPNPWRGDYPYEQYF
TRBJ2-1	medium-sized	TRBV2	.	TGTGCCAGCAGGGGAGAGGGGTCCTACAATGAGCAGTTCTTC	CASRGEGSYNEQFF
TRBJ2-7	.	TRBV19	TRBD2	TGTGCCAGTAGTCCTCTCGCGGGAGGCTCGGACGAGCAGTACTTC	CASSPLAGGSDEQYF
TRBJ2-7	.	TRBV2	.	TGTGCCAGCAGCAATCCCGGAGGCGAGCAGTACTTC	CASSNPGGEQYF
TRBJ2-3	few	TRBV7-3	.	TGTGCCAGCAGCTTACAGGGGATAGATACGCAGTATTTT	CASSLQGIDTQYF
TRBJ2-1	.	TRBV4-1	TRBD2	TGCGCCAGCAGCCCAAGCGGGGGGGCGATCAATGAGCAGTTCTTC	CASSPSGGAINEQFF
TRBJ1-5	few	TRBV5-1	TRBD1	TGCGCCAGCAGCAACGGGACAGGGGGTGGCCAGCCCCAGCATTTT	CASSNGTGGGQPQHF
TRBJ2-7	.	TRBV9	TRBD2	TGTGCCAGCAGCGACAATCTAGCGGGAGGGCCTTACGAGCAGTACTTC	CASSDNLAGGPYEQYF
TRBJ2-1	.	TRBV7-9	.	TGTGCCAGCAGCTCGCCCCCGGACGGGGCCAATGAGCAGTTCTTC	CASSSPPDGANEQFF
TRBJ1-6	.	TRBV5-6	.	TGTGCCAGCAGCTTTTCGGACAACCCCTGGTCACCCCTCCACTTT	CASSFSDNPWSPLHF
TRBJ2-1	few	TRBV6-2/TRBV6-3	.	TGTGCCAGCAGTTACGGGGGGCCATCGGGATCAGGCGAGCAGTTCTTC	CASSYGGPSGSGEQFF
TRBJ2-1	few	TRBV6-5	TRBD2	TGTGCCAGCAGCTCCGGGACTAGTATCAATCATGAGCAGTTCTTC	CASSSGTSINHEQFF
TRBJ1-1	.	TRBV29-1	.	TGCAGCGTTAAGAGTGGTCCGGAAGCTTTCTTT	CSVKSGPEAFF
TRBJ2-7	few	TRBV7-8	.	TGTGCCAGCAGCGTAGACAGGCCCCCCGACGAGCAGTACTTC	CASSVDRPPDEQYF
TRBJ2-5	.	TRBV5-4	.	TGTGCCAGCAGCGCTGTGGGGGGCCAAGAGACCCAGTACTTC	CASSAVGGQETQYF
TRBJ2-5	.	TRBV15	TRBD2	TGTGCCACCAGCGCGCGGGTAGCGGGGGGGCAAGAGACCCAGTACTTC	CATSARVAGGQETQYF
TRBJ2-1	.	TRBV12-3/TRBV12-4	TRBD1	TGTGCCAGCAGGCCGGGACAGGGGTCCGAGCAGTTCTTC	CASRPGQGSEQFF
TRBJ2-1	few	TRBV6-1	.	TGTGCCAGCAGTGAATCCCCGGAGCAGTTCTTC	CASSESPEQFF
TRBJ2-5	many	TRBV15	.	TGTGCCACCAGTTACAGGGCTCAAGAGACCCAGTACTTC	CATSYRAQETQYF
TRBJ2-7	few	TRBV29-1	TRBD1	TGCAGCGTTGAAGATCTGGGGACAGGGGGCTCCTACGAGCAGTACTTC	CSVEDLGTGGSYEQYF
TRBJ2-5	few	TRBV9	TRBD2	TGTGCCAGCAGCGCCGCTAGCGGGAGGTCGGAGACCCAGTACTTC	CASSAASGRSETQYF
TRBJ1-4	.	TRBV9	.	TGTGCCAGCAGCGTACAGGGGCACGGTAATGAAAAACTGTTTTTT	CASSVQGHGNEKLFF
TRBJ2-5	.	TRBV4-1	.	TGCGCCAGCAGCCCCCGGGACACCCAAGAGACCCAGTACTTC	CASSPRDTQETQYF